Presented here are 19 T cell receptor beta chains from one specimen sequenced in a study of T-cell reconstitution after alpha-beta-depleted transplantation in children. Researchers prepared the TCRbeta library using unique molecular identifiers, the study reports. TCRdb re-analysed the PCR reads in MiXCR, keeping a single row per CDR3 protein. The repertoire consists of roughly 670,000 distinct CDR3 sequences, with around 13% occurring once and the leading ten covering roughly 0.84%. Specimen: PBMCs, collected before TCRalphabeta/CD19-depleted stem cell transplant. The receptors shown here come from a girl aged 2-15 years with congenital amegakaryocytic thrombocytopenia, due to receive a stem cell transplant.

This clonotype was observed a handful of times. The chain has TRBV20-1 and TRBJ2-5, with 10 bases identical to TRBD2. The V and J ends lost 4 bases and 3 bases, in that order; junction bases with no gene match: 14. The CDR3 extends over 17 amino acids. Germline V gives CDR1 DFQATT, CDR2 SNEGSKA (reference sequence). CDR3 in DNA: TGCAGTGCTACCAGCCTAGCGGGAGCCGTTCGCAAAGAGACCCAGTACTTC. Translated: CSATSLAGAVRKETQYF.

This clonotype was picked up a small number of times. The rearrangement joins TRBV5-1 to TRBJ2-3, with 7 bases lining up with TRBD2. The V gene end was trimmed by 0 bases and the J gene end by 3 bases; junction bases not matched to a gene: 4. Germline V gene sequence: CDR1 SGHRS, CDR2 YFSETQ. The CDR3 consists of 15 residues. CDR3 sequence reads: CASSLVTSVTDTQYF. CDR3 coding DNA: TGCGCCAGCAGCTTGGTCACTAGCGTAACAGATACGCAGTATTTT.

Note on this clonotype: This may come from a read error, since a much larger clone is one base off. V is TRBV15 and J is TRBJ2-5, with no clear D. The CDR3 is 14 amino acids. Trimming stripped 3 bases from V and 3 bases from J, with 11 bases between. Germline assignment: CDR1 LNHNV and CDR2 YYDKDF (reference sequence). The CDR3 DNA reads TGTGCCACCAGCAGGTACAGAAGAGAAGAGACCCAGTACTTC. It translates to CATSRYRREETQYF. Full variable domain (outside the CDR3, taken from reference TRBV15 and TRBJ2-5): DAMVIQNPRYQVTQFGKPVTLSCSQTLNHNVMYWYQQKSSQAPKLLFHYYDKDFNNEADTPDNFQSRRPNTSFCFLDIRSPGLGDTAMYLCATSRYRREETQYFGPGTRLLVL.

V gene TRBV5-6 combines with J gene TRBJ1-2; D perhaps matches TRBD1 (5 bases). Germline-derived CDR1 and CDR2 are SGHDT and YYEEEE. The CDR3 has 12 amino acids. The V end lost 3 bases, the J end lost 5 bases, and 8 bases lay between the germline ends. The CDR3 bases are TGTGCCAGCAGCTCGACAGTATATGGCTACACCTTC. It encodes CASSSTVYGYTF.

The chain combines TRBV7-9 with TRBJ2-3; 8 positions match TRBD2. The trim removed 5 bases at V and 4 bases at J, leaving 5 bases unmatched. Germline CDR1 reads SEHNR; CDR2 reads FQNEAQ (reference sequence). The CDR3 is 14 residues long. This CDR3 is CASSLEAGADTQYF. The CDR3 DNA reads TGTGCCAGCAGCCTTGAAGCGGGAGCAGATACGCAGTATTTT.

V and J are TRBV5-1 and TRBJ2-7; TRBD1 agrees at 9 bases. Germline values: CDR1 SGHRS, CDR2 YFSETQ. The V and J ends lost 4 bases and 0 bases, in that order; junction bases with no gene match: 5. This CDR3 has 15 amino acids. The CDR3 nucleotides read TGCGCCAGCAGCCTATGGACAGGGGTCTCCTACGAGCAGTACTTC. Amino acids: CASSLWTGVSYEQYF.

The sample holds many counts of this clonotype. The chain has TRBV20-1 and TRBJ2-1; D is ambiguous. CDR1 is DFQATT, CDR2 SNEGSKA, per germline (reference sequence). The CDR3 runs to 11 residues. CDR3 nucleotides: TGCAGGGCTCTAGGCGGCAATGAGCAGTTCTTC. It is translated as CRALGGNEQFF.

This chain joins TRBV20-1 and TRBJ2-7; D possibly matches TRBD1 or TRBD2 (5 bases each). V was trimmed by 4 bases and J by 7 bases, leaving 8 bases between them. Germline V gene lookup returns CDR1 DFQATT and CDR2 SNEGSKA (reference sequence). The CDR3 has 10 residues. As DNA, the CDR3 is TGCAGTGCTACCGAGGGGGAGCAGTACTTC. Translated: CSATEGEQYF.

This clonotype showed up just a few times. The rearrangement links TRBV5-1 to TRBJ2-5, with a possible D match to TRBD2 (5 bases). V was trimmed by 6 bases and J by 5 bases, leaving 20 bases between them. Germline V lookup: CDR1 SGHRS, CDR2 YFSETQ. This CDR3 contains 15 residues. The CDR3 loop reads CASNRGSEHLETQYF. CDR3 nucleotides: TGCGCCAGCAACCGAGGGAGCGAACACCTCGAGACCCAGTACTTC.

A single count supports this clonotype. V gene TRBV12-3 or TRBV12-4 combines with J gene TRBJ2-5, with TRBD2 matching 11 bases. Trimming at V came to 11 bases and at J to 7 bases, leaving 9 bases not matched to a gene. The CDR3 sequence is 13 residues long. The CDR3 sequence: CASRLAGGGTQYF. The CDR3 nucleotides are TGTGCCTCCCGCCTAGCGGGAGGAGGGACCCAGTACTTC.

The chain joins TRBV7-2 to TRBJ2-1; 10 bases match TRBD2. This CDR3 contains 13 residues. J was trimmed by 16 bases and V by 5 bases; bases with no gene match: 11. Germline CDR1 is SGHTA and CDR2 is FQGNSA. The CDR3 DNA follows: TGTGCCAGCAGCCACCCGGGACTAGCGTTCGCCTTCTTC. Amino acid sequence: CASSHPGLAFAFF.

This clonotype has at least ten counts. The chain recombines TRBV10-3 with TRBJ2-5; D call uncertain. Germline values: CDR1 ENHRY, CDR2 SYGVKD. This CDR3 is built from 13 residues. Trimming left V 0 bases short and J 4 bases short, with 6 bases between. Here the CDR3 DNA reads TGTGCCATCAGTGAGTCGAACGGAGAGACCCAGTACTTC. Protein sequence: CAISESNGETQYF.

The chain employs TRBV14 and TRBJ2-7; D call uncertain. The CDR3 runs to 14 residues. Trimming left V 8 bases short and J 1 base short, with 15 bases between. The germline V gene has CDR1 SGHDN and CDR2 FVKESK. The CDR3: CASSPVAGSYEQYF. The CDR3 coding sequence is TGTGCCAGCTCGCCTGTCGCTGGGTCCTACGAGCAGTACTTC. The variable domain in full, with the rest retrieved from reference TRBV14 and TRBJ2-7, is EAGVTQFPSHSVIEKGQTVTLRCDPISGHDNLYWYRRVMGKEIKFLLHFVKESKQDESGMPNNRFLAERTGGTYSTLKVQPAELEDSGVYFCASSPVAGSYEQYFGPGTRLTVT.

This clonotype appeared many times. The rearrangement links TRBV29-1 to TRBJ2-5; D assignment may be TRBD1 or TRBD2 (5 bases each). The V and J ends lost 3 bases and 5 bases respectively, with 16 bases between them. Looked up from germline, CDR1 is SQVTM and CDR2 is ANQGSEA. This CDR3 spans 14 amino acids. CDR3 nucleotide sequence: TGCAGCGTTGATGCTCGGGACGCGAGGGAGACCCAGTACTTC. Translating it yields CSVDARDARETQYF.

This clonotype was counted between two and nine times. The rearrangement uses TRBV7-9 and TRBJ2-7, with TRBD2 matching over 7 bases. CDR3 length: 15 amino acids. The ends lost 0 bases at V and 6 bases at J; junction bases unmatched: 8. Germline V gene lookup returns CDR1 SEHNR and CDR2 FQNEAQ (reference sequence). In DNA form, the CDR3 reads TGTGCCAGCAGCTTAGCGAGCGGGGCGGATTTCGAGCAGTACTTC. Its protein is CASSLASGADFEQYF.

Note on this clonotype: Given a much more abundant clone one base away, this may be a read error. The chain combines TRBV12-3 or TRBV12-4 with TRBJ2-3; 9 nucleotides align to TRBD2. The V and J ends lost 10 bases and 1 base, in that order; junction bases with no gene match: 9. This CDR3 is built from 15 residues. The DNA for the CDR3 is TGTGCCATCAGATGGTCTAGCGGGGGCACAGATACGCAGTATTTT. As protein: CAIRWSSGGTDTQYF.

V gene TRBV6-1 combines with J gene TRBJ2-2; perhaps TRBD1 as D (5 bases). CDR1 is MNHNS, CDR2 SASEGT, per germline. This CDR3 has 16 amino acids. V was cut by 5 bases and J by 1 base, with 14 bases left in between. CDR3 sequence (DNA): TGTGCCAGCAGTCCGATCCCCACAGGGAACACCGGGGAGCTGTTTTTT. Its translation: CASSPIPTGNTGELFF.

This clonotype was observed a few times. The genes are TRBV28 and TRBJ2-1; no clear D. The V end lost 5 bases, the J end lost 6 bases, and 11 bases lay between the germline ends. CDR1 is MDHEN, CDR2 SYDVKM, per germline. The CDR3 spans 13 residues. The chain's CDR3 is CASSPPYGNEQFF. The DNA of the CDR3 is TGTGCCAGCAGTCCGCCGTATGGCAATGAGCAGTTCTTC.

The rearrangement links TRBV7-6 to TRBJ2-1, with a weak D call TRBD2 (5 bases). Germline V gene sequence: CDR1 SGHVS, CDR2 FNYEAQ. V lost 5 bases to trimming and J lost 4 bases, with 18 bases between them. The CDR3 has 16 amino acids. The DNA of the CDR3 is TGTGCCAGCAGCGCCGAAGCAGGAGAGGGATACAATGAGCAGTTCTTC. Protein: CASSAEAGEGYNEQFF.